Included here is one T cell receptor (beta chain) sequence, with context. No cognate antigen has been identified for it. No base quality values were provided; no much bigger clone lies one nucleotide off. No immune events, such as infections, were documented for the healthy donors during the collection period. To calibrate time-dependent variance in a beta-binomial model of T-cell clone differential abundance, blood repertoires from healthy donors were used as a training cohort. The training cohort comprised roughly 10 healthy donors, 3 female and 7 male. On average the donors were about 45 years old, and their ages spanned about 29 to 64 years. Whole blood, obtained from a commercial supplier, was collected from each healthy donor at three time points spaced around two weeks apart. For immunosequencing, genomic DNA was extracted from unsorted whole blood. This entry belongs to a study of identifying expanded T cells in peripheral blood (dated by TCRdb to the late 2010s). As for the study more broadly: Separate aliquots of the same genomic DNA pool were sequenced to produce technical replicates, and four replicates were compared in pairs.

TCRbeta CDR3 regions were profiled with the immunoSEQ Assay using bias-controlled multiplex PCR amplification of genomic DNA. In the source study's methods: The absolute abundance of each unique TCRbeta CDR3 region was quantified after sequences were collapsed and filtered. Differential abundance was tested with a binomial (Fisher-equivalent) model and with a beta-binomial model adding time-dependent variance fitted from healthy donors. Clones with fewer than 5 combined templates were removed, and differential abundance was called for clones with a Benjamini-Hochberg FDR below 0.01. The form v = (b*log(k)+a)^2 was used to model beta-binomial variance as a function of total template count across the two samples. TCRdb took this table from immuneACCESS and kept in-frame rearrangements with V and J called. Such tables lack part of the clones; where checked against another copy, unresolved V genes explain under half of the gap, and the rest is unexplained. That table is the source of V, J and clone size, and D and trimming were worked out from the DNA. In all, the sample holds roughly 130,000 clones, and 86% of those were seen once. The leading ten clones occupy approximately 8.9% of the sample.

General findings and caveats noted by the study authors: Across all healthy-donor time intervals, the beta-binomial model significantly cut both the number of clones called differentially abundant and the false-positive rate. Variance in clone template counts between approximately two-week samples significantly increased with total template count across all healthy donors. Around 1.3 differentially abundant clones were flagged by the binomial model between technical replicates, whereas about 16 and 20 were flagged over roughly two weeks and four weeks, respectively. It was expected by the authors that biological variance in healthy repertoires might increase further over much longer intervals, such as months to years.

This clonotype was obtained from a person aged 18 to 75 in good health. Sequenced sample: blood.

The sequenced DNA is TGCGCCAGCAGCTTGAGGCAGGACTCCTACGAGCAGTACTTC. This codes for CASSLRQDSYEQYF. The chain was built from TRBV5-1 and TRBJ2-7; the D gene is not confidently resolved. V was cut back by 1 base and J by 0 bases, leaving a gap of 8 bases between them. Its CDR3 holds 14 amino acids, cysteine through phenylalanine. The DNA shown is the 42-base CDR3, in frame from base 1. CDR1 and CDR2 are read off the germline V gene as SGHRS and YFSETQ.